The 18 T cell receptor beta chains below all came from one sample that was sequenced in a study of CD8 T cells in ankylosing spondylitis. Their specific antigens are unknown. Study-level findings and limits: There was a TCR beta motif, made of eight highly homologous variants, that appeared characteristic of ankylosing spondylitis blood.

MiXCR, applied by TCRdb to the 5' RACE reads, yields one record per CDR3 protein. The sample lists 130,000 or so distinct CDR3 sequences, roughly a sixth occurring once. The sample consisted of blood, either unsorted or a sorted T cell fraction (not recorded which). All receptors come from a male donor with ankylosing spondylitis.

This clonotype has only a few counts. The chain couples TRBV11-1 to TRBJ2-1; no definite D call. The length of the CDR3 is 12 residues. The V gene lost 0 bases and the J gene lost 10 bases, with 7 bases spanning the gap. Per germline, CDR1 SGHAT and CDR2 FQDESV (reference sequence). CDR3 protein: CASSLAFGEQFF. The DNA of the CDR3 is TGTGCCAGCAGCTTAGCGTTTGGCGAGCAGTTCTTC.

This clonotype appeared a few times. The chain uses TRBV27 and TRBJ2-3; 9 positions agree with TRBD2. V was clipped by 1 base and J by 4 bases; unmatched bases: 6. The CDR3 is made up of 16 amino acids. Germline V gene lookup returns CDR1 MNHEY and CDR2 SMNVEV (reference sequence). CDR3 sequence reads: CASSLFWREGPDTQYF. The CDR3 coding sequence is TGTGCCAGCAGTTTATTCTGGCGGGAGGGCCCAGATACGCAGTATTTT.

The rearrangement joins TRBV27 to TRBJ2-2, with TRBD1 matching over 9 bases. Trimming removed 6 bases from V and 6 bases from J; junction bases left unmatched: 5. CDR3 length: 14 amino acids. The germline gives CDR1 MNHEY, CDR2 SMNVEV (reference sequence). DNA of the CDR3: TGTGCCAGCAGGCCGGGACAGGGCCCCGGGGAGCTGTTTTTT. Residues: CASRPGQGPGELFF.

This clonotype appeared many times. The chain couples TRBV12-3 or TRBV12-4 to TRBJ2-3; no clear D. With 4 bases removed from V and 4 bases from J, the gap between germline ends came to 12 bases. CDR3 size: 14 residues. CDR3 coding DNA: TGTGCCAGCAGTTCAGCCCAGGTTTCAGATACGCAGTATTTT. It codes for CASSSAQVSDTQYF.

The genes are TRBV7-3 and TRBJ2-3, with D uncertain. Germline V gives CDR1 SGHTA, CDR2 FQGTGA. The V and J ends lost 0 bases and 0 bases respectively, with 4 bases between them. CDR3 size: 14 residues. The DNA for the CDR3 is TGTGCCAGCAGCTTAACAGGGAGCACAGATACGCAGTATTTT. It encodes CASSLTGSTDTQYF.

This clonotype was detected a few times. This chain connects TRBV9 to TRBJ2-5; perhaps TRBD2 as D (6 bases). V was cut by 3 bases and J by 3 bases, with 9 bases left in between. The CDR3 sequence is 13 residues long. CDR1 is SGDLS and CDR2 is YYNGEE in the germline V gene. The CDR3 bases are TGTGCCAGCAGCGGGGACTCAAAAGAGACCCAGTACTTC. It encodes CASSGDSKETQYF.

A few counts support this clonotype. The chain is built from TRBV29-1 and TRBJ2-7; 10 bases are a match to TRBD1. This CDR3 is built from 14 residues. From germline, CDR1 is SQVTM and CDR2 ANQGSEA. The J segment lost 2 bases and the V segment lost 3 bases, leaving 4 bases of the junction unmatched. CDR3 protein: CSVEPGTGAYEQYF. The CDR3 DNA reads as TGCAGCGTTGAGCCCGGGACAGGGGCCTACGAGCAGTACTTC.

This clonotype was seen a handful of times. This chain joins TRBV11-2 and TRBJ2-1; 12 positions match TRBD2. The CDR3 is made up of 16 amino acids. J lost 9 bases, V lost 5 bases, and 11 bases had no gene match. Germline V gene data show CDR1 as SGHAT and CDR2 as FQNNGV. The CDR3: CASSKQLAGGVIEQFF. The CDR3, as DNA: TGTGCCAGCAGCAAACAACTAGCGGGAGGAGTCATTGAGCAGTTCTTC.

This clonotype has only a few counts. The gene calls are TRBV5-6 and TRBJ2-7; 7 bases match TRBD1. CDR1 is SGHDT and CDR2 is YYEEEE in the germline V gene. V lost 2 bases to trimming and J lost 12 bases; unmatched junction nucleotides: 11. This CDR3 contains 13 residues. The CDR3 bases are TGTGCCAGCAGCTTTCTTTCACAGGGACAGTCGTACTTC. Amino acid sequence: CASSFLSQGQSYF.

This clonotype was recorded a few times. The chain recombines TRBV27 with TRBJ2-7; 7 positions match TRBD1. In germline, CDR1 is MNHEY, CDR2 SMNVEV (reference sequence). The CDR3 contains 13 residues. J was trimmed by 3 bases and V by 4 bases; bases with no gene match: 3. CDR3 in DNA: TGTGCCAGCAGTTGGGGACAGAACTACGAGCAGTACTTC. This translates into CASSWGQNYEQYF.

This clonotype appeared a few times. The V call is TRBV28, the J call TRBJ2-5; perhaps TRBD1 as D (6 bases). Germline CDR1 is MDHEN and CDR2 is SYDVKM. V shed 7 bases and J shed 0 bases, with 12 bases lying between them. CDR3 length: 14 amino acids. CDR3 in amino acids: CASKDSNYQETQYF. In DNA form, the CDR3 reads TGTGCCAGCAAGGACAGCAACTACCAAGAGACCCAGTACTTC.

V and J are TRBV27 and TRBJ2-3; no clear D. Trimming cost V 5 bases and J 2 bases, with 5 bases left between them. The germline V gene has CDR1 MNHEY and CDR2 SMNVEV (reference sequence). This CDR3 is 12 amino acids long. CDR3 loop: CASSRHTDTQYF. In DNA form, the CDR3 reads TGTGCCAGCAGTAGGCACACAGATACGCAGTATTTT.

The chain uses TRBV7-6 and TRBJ2-1; D is ambiguous. In germline, CDR1 is SGHVS, CDR2 FNYEAQ. This CDR3 is built from 13 residues. The V end was cut by 6 bases, the J end by 8 bases, with 14 bases between. The CDR3 DNA follows: TGTGCCAGCAGACTTGAGGCGATGGATGAGCAGTTCTTC. Its protein product is CASRLEAMDEQFF.

The rearrangement joins TRBV2 to TRBJ2-4; D might be TRBD1 (5 bases). Germline lookup yields CDR1 SNHLY and CDR2 FYNNEI. V was trimmed by 7 bases and J by 4 bases, leaving 14 bases between them. The CDR3 has 14 amino acids. The CDR3 DNA is TGTGCCAGCACTGGACAAGTGCCGAAAAACATTCAGTACTTC. Translation gives CASTGQVPKNIQYF.

This clonotype appeared a few times. The chain employs TRBV3-1 and TRBJ1-5; the D is unclear. CDR3 length: 14 amino acids. Trimming left V 0 bases short and J 7 bases short, with 10 bases between. Germline lookup yields CDR1 LGHDT and CDR2 YNNKEL (reference sequence). Here the CDR3 reads CASSQDMGRQPQHF. DNA of the CDR3: TGTGCCAGCAGCCAAGATATGGGAAGACAGCCCCAGCATTTT.

This clonotype was counted at least ten times. This chain links TRBV5-1 with TRBJ2-1, with TRBD2 identical over 7 bases. The J segment lost 9 bases and the V segment lost 3 bases, leaving 6 bases of the junction unmatched. Germline V gene sequence: CDR1 SGHRS, CDR2 YFSETQ. This CDR3 is 13 amino acids long. CDR3 nucleotide sequence: TGCGCCAGCAGCTGGGGCGGGGGAAGTGAGCAGTTCTTC. Translated: CASSWGGGSEQFF.

The chain employs TRBV11-3 and TRBJ2-1; possible D gene TRBD1, 6 bases. CDR3 length equals 13 residues. CDR1 and CDR2 from the germline V gene are SGHNT and YENEEA. The V end lost 1 base, the J end lost 9 bases, and 10 bases lay between the germline ends. For the CDR3, the DNA is TGTGCCAGCAGCTTAGGGACAGAAACTGAGCAGTTCTTC. Translated: CASSLGTETEQFF.

The chain couples TRBV4-3 to TRBJ2-1; D is possibly TRBD2 (5 bases). CDR1 and CDR2 (germline): LGHNA, YSLEER. CDR3 length: 16 amino acids. V dropped 0 bases and J dropped 2 bases, with 11 bases sitting between them. The DNA of the CDR3 is TGCGCCAGCAGCCAAGATGGGAGCGGAGCCTACAATGAGCAGTTCTTC. This gives the protein CASSQDGSGAYNEQFF.